A single sample is the source of the 31 T cell receptor beta chains below, sequenced in a study of cytomegalovirus exposure and HLA in healthy donors. Primers included in the PCR were 60 Vbeta and 13 Jbeta primers. Data came from immunoSEQ multiplex PCR; TCRdb stores just in-frame clones and leaves some out. The sample includes 150,000 to 200,000 clones, roughly 71% seen only once; the top ten take approximately 7%. The specimen was PBMCs. All receptors come from a male donor in good health and CMV-seropositive.

The rearrangement uses TRBV13 and TRBJ2-7; D may be TRBD2 (7 bases). Germline V gene lookup returns CDR1 PRHDT and CDR2 FYEKMQ (reference sequence). V was trimmed by 3 bases and J by 0 bases, leaving 21 bases between them. This CDR3 is 18 amino acids long. This CDR3 is CASSLGGGLDPSSYEQYF. CDR3 nucleotides: TGTGCCAGCAGCTTGGGAGGGGGATTAGACCCTAGCTCCTACGAGCAGTACTTC.

V usage is TRBV10-2 and J usage is TRBJ1-5; D remains unclear. The CDR3 is 15 amino acids. CDR1 is WSHSY and CDR2 is SAAADI in the germline V gene. Trimming stripped 2 bases from V and 1 base from J, with 9 bases between. The CDR3 here is CASSEGGPSNQPQHF. The CDR3 DNA follows: TGCGCCAGCAGTGAGGGCGGGCCGAGCAATCAGCCCCAGCATTTT.

V and J are TRBV18 and TRBJ1-3; 8 positions agree with TRBD1. The CDR3 contains 17 residues. V lost 3 bases to trimming and J lost 9 bases; unmatched junction nucleotides: 16. CDR1 is KGHSH and CDR2 is LQKENI in the germline V gene. In DNA, the CDR3 is TGTGCCAGCTCACCGACAGGGGCTGAGGCGCTCTTGGGCACCATATATTTT. Protein: CASSPTGAEALLGTIYF.

V and J are TRBV4-1 and TRBJ1-2; D remains ambiguous. The CDR3 consists of 12 residues. CDR1 MGHRA and CDR2 YSYEKL come from the germline V gene. The V and J ends lost 0 bases and 6 bases respectively, with 5 bases between them. The CDR3 DNA follows: TGCGCCAGCAGCCAAGACGGGGATGGCTACACCTTC. Its translation is CASSQDGDGYTF.

This sequence joins TRBV2 and TRBJ2-3; 8 positions agree with TRBD2. The junction had 11 bases not matched to a gene; V was cut back by 3 bases and J by 15 bases. CDR3 length: 13 residues. Germline CDR1 reads SNHLY; CDR2 reads FYNNEI. This CDR3 is CASSENPGLGDYF. The CDR3 coding sequence is TGTGCCAGCAGTGAGAATCCGGGACTAGGTGACTATTTT.

This chain connects TRBV6-1 to TRBJ2-7; D is possibly TRBD1 (5 bases). V lost 3 bases and J lost 7, with 13 bases in between. CDR3 size: 13 residues. CDR1 is MNHNS, CDR2 SASEGT, per germline. CDR3 in amino acids: CASSDFGQGEQYF. The CDR3 coding sequence is TGTGCCAGCAGTGACTTCGGACAAGGGGAGCAGTACTTC.

The chain links TRBV2 to TRBJ2-5; TRBD1 agrees at 11 bases. Losses at the gene ends were 6 bases for V and 3 bases for J; bases not matched to a gene: 6. Germline CDR1 reads SNHLY; CDR2 reads FYNNEI. There are 15 residues in the CDR3. CDR3 amino acids: CASSRTGGWEETQYF. CDR3 nucleotides: TGTGCCAGCAGCAGGACAGGGGGCTGGGAAGAGACCCAGTACTTC.

This chain links TRBV2 with TRBJ2-4; possible D gene TRBD1, 6 bases. The germline V gene encodes CDR1 SNHLY and CDR2 FYNNEI. The CDR3 is made up of 13 amino acids. Trimming stripped 4 bases from V and 6 bases from J, with 10 bases between. The CDR3 reads CASSGQGRNIQYF. CDR3 DNA sequence: TGTGCCAGCAGTGGGCAGGGGAGAAACATTCAGTACTTC.

This clone was recorded a few times. This chain links TRBV6-1 with TRBJ1-2; TRBD1 aligns across 7 bases. The V gene end was trimmed by 6 bases and the J gene end by 7 bases; junction bases not matched to a gene: 8. Germline loops: CDR1 MNHNS, CDR2 SASEGT. The CDR3 consists of 13 residues. This chain's CDR3 is CASRSGQAGGYTF. For the CDR3, the DNA is TGTGCCAGCAGGTCCGGACAGGCTGGTGGCTACACCTTC.

The chain uses TRBV5-4 and TRBJ2-7; D is perhaps TRBD2 (6 bases). The germline V gene has CDR1 SGHNT and CDR2 YYREEE (reference sequence). The CDR3 totals 15 residues. V was clipped by 6 bases and J by 3 bases, with 19 bases between them. CDR3 sequence reads: CASTTWGGGLYEQYF. CDR3 nucleotides: TGTGCCAGCACCACCTGGGGCGGAGGGCTCTACGAGCAGTACTTC.

This rearrangement joins TRBV6-1 to TRBJ2-1, with 9 nucleotides matching TRBD2. Trimming took 0 bases from V and 6 from J; bases not matched to a gene: 9. CDR1 and CDR2 (germline): MNHNS, SASEGT. The CDR3 loop spans 17 amino acids. The CDR3 DNA follows: TGTGCCAGCAGTGAAGCCCTGTTAGGAGCGGGGGGCAATGAGCAGTTCTTC. Its protein product is CASSEALLGAGGNEQFF.

The chain carries TRBV6-1 and TRBJ2-6; tentatively, D is TRBD1 (6 bases). The CDR3 contains 15 residues. Germline CDR1 MNHNS, CDR2 SASEGT. Trimming took off 5 bases at V and 4 bases at J, with 12 bases between the two ends. The CDR3 here is CASSLQGPGANVLTF. The CDR3 nucleotides read TGTGCCAGCAGTTTACAGGGCCCGGGGGCCAACGTCCTGACTTTC.

The chain joins TRBV5-1 to TRBJ1-6; TRBD1 aligns across 7 bases. V was pared by 4 bases and J by 7 bases, with 5 bases of the junction left unmatched. CDR1 and CDR2 (germline): SGHRS, YFSETQ. The CDR3 runs 14 residues. The CDR3 region has the DNA TGCGCCAGCAGCGAACAGGGGTCGAATTCACCCCTCCACTTT. This gives the protein CASSEQGSNSPLHF.

The genes are TRBV9 and TRBJ1-1; D might be TRBD1 (5 bases). Germline CDR1 SGDLS, CDR2 YYNGEE. Trimming took 1 base from V and 0 from J, leaving 10 bases between them. The length of the CDR3 is 15 residues. The CDR3 sequence is CASSVSDSMNTEAFF. The CDR3 nucleotides read TGTGCCAGCAGCGTAAGTGACAGCATGAACACTGAAGCTTTCTTT.

The genes are TRBV2 and TRBJ2-5, with 9 bases fitting TRBD2. The CDR3 consists of 17 residues. J lost 3 bases, V lost 6 bases, and 14 bases had no gene match. Per the germline V gene, CDR1 is SNHLY and CDR2 is FYNNEI. The CDR3 here is CASRRGVAGVGKETQYF. The DNA for the CDR3 is TGTGCCAGCAGACGGGGAGTAGCGGGGGTAGGGAAAGAGACCCAGTACTTC.

The chain carries TRBV6-6 and TRBJ2-5; no clear D gene. Germline values: CDR1 MNHNY, CDR2 SVGAGI (reference sequence). CDR3 length equals 13 residues. Trimming cost V 5 bases and J 11 bases, with 18 bases left between them. This CDR3 is CASSTATSSEQYF. The DNA of the CDR3 is TGTGCCAGCAGTACGGCGACATCCTCTGAGCAGTACTTC.

V and J are TRBV6-5 and TRBJ1-2, with 9 bases that match TRBD1. The V gene's germline CDR1 is MNHEY and CDR2 SVGAGI. The CDR3 totals 15 residues. The V segment lost 2 bases and the J segment 2 bases; nucleotides outside the gene matches: 3. CDR3 DNA sequence: TGTGCCAGCAGTTACAGGGACAGGGCGAACTATGGCTACACCTTC. Translating gives CASSYRDRANYGYTF.

This chain uses TRBV7-9 with TRBJ2-1; possible D gene TRBD2, 5 bases. V was cut by 7 bases and J by 4 bases, with 8 bases left in between. This CDR3 region has 12 residues. Germline CDR1 is SEHNR and CDR2 is FQNEAQ (reference sequence). The CDR3 loop reads CASTEGYNEQFF. DNA for the CDR3: TGTGCCAGCACAGAGGGTTACAATGAGCAGTTCTTC.

The gene calls are TRBV11-3 and TRBJ1-1, with 11 bases lining up with TRBD1. V shed 5 bases and J 12 bases; nucleotides not matched to a gene: 14. Germline V gene sequence: CDR1 SGHNT, CDR2 YENEEA. The CDR3 sequence is 15 residues long. CDR3 nucleotide sequence: TGTGCCAGCAGCCCGCGGACAGGGGGCGCGGAGGAACCTTTCTTT. It encodes CASSPRTGGAEEPFF.

J is TRBJ2-7 and V is TRBV6-1; TRBD1 aligns across 10 bases. CDR3 length: 14 amino acids. Germline lookup yields CDR1 MNHNS and CDR2 SASEGT. The V gene end was trimmed by 7 bases and the J gene end by 0 bases; junction bases not matched to a gene: 3. This chain's CDR3 is CASMDRGFSYEQYF. CDR3 coding DNA: TGTGCCAGCATGGACAGGGGGTTCTCCTACGAGCAGTACTTC.

This chain uses TRBV2 with TRBJ2-5, with a tentative D call TRBD1 (5 bases). Trimming took off 6 bases at V and 5 bases at J, with 13 bases between the two ends. Germline CDR1 is SNHLY and CDR2 is FYNNEI. The CDR3 contains 13 residues. This CDR3 reads CASSFQGEETQYF. In DNA form, the CDR3 reads TGTGCCAGCAGCTTTCAGGGTGAGGAGACCCAGTACTTC.

The V gene is TRBV7-2, the J gene TRBJ1-2; D is uncertain. This CDR3 contains 15 residues. Germline CDR1 and CDR2: SGHTA and FQGNSA. Trimming pared 2 bases from V and 0 bases from J, leaving 10 bases between. CDR3: CASSLYQSANYGYTF. The CDR3 nucleotides are TGTGCCAGCAGCTTATACCAGAGCGCTAACTATGGCTACACCTTC. Based on the CDR3 plus reference TRBV7-2 and TRBJ1-2, the full variable domain is GAGVSQSPSNKVTEKGKDVELRCDPISGHTALYWYRQSLGQGLEFLIYFQGNSAPDKSGLPSDRFSAERTGGSVSTLTIQRTQQEDSAVYLCASSLYQSANYGYTFGSGTRLTVV.

The chain employs TRBV4-1 and TRBJ2-7; 7 bases line up with TRBD1. This CDR3 spans 15 amino acids. Germline V gives CDR1 MGHRA, CDR2 YSYEKL. V dropped 3 bases and J dropped 3; count of bases not matched to a gene: 8. CDR3 bases: TGCGCCAGCAGCCACAACAGGGGAGCAAGCTACGAGCAGTACTTC. Translation: CASSHNRGASYEQYF.

J is TRBJ1-6 and V is TRBV2; D uncertain. Germline assignment: CDR1 SNHLY and CDR2 FYNNEI. This CDR3 comprises 15 residues. V was trimmed by 6 bases and J by 8 bases, leaving 17 bases between them. CDR3 in DNA: TGTGCCAGCAGAGCTGCCGGGAGGCGGGATTCACCCCTCCACTTT. Protein product: CASRAAGRRDSPLHF.

The CDR3 region is CASSQESSATEAFF. The CDR3 DNA is TGTGCCAGCAGCCAAGAAAGTAGCGCAACTGAAGCTTTCTTT. The chain couples TRBV4-2 to TRBJ1-1, with no clear D. Germline CDR1 LGHNA, CDR2 YNFKEQ. The CDR3 is made up of 14 amino acids. The V gene lost 0 bases and the J gene lost 5 bases, with 10 bases spanning the gap.

The chain links TRBV6-6 to TRBJ1-1, with 8 positions matching TRBD1. The junction had 6 bases not matched to a gene; V was cut back by 2 bases and J by 4 bases. Germline assignment: CDR1 MNHNY and CDR2 SVGAGI (reference sequence). The CDR3 has 15 residues. CDR3 region: CASSYSTGGVTEAFF. The CDR3 bases are TGTGCCAGCAGTTACAGTACAGGGGGGGTCACTGAAGCTTTCTTT.

The chain uses TRBV9 and TRBJ1-1; a possible D gene is TRBD1 (5 bases). The length of the CDR3 is 15 residues. The V gene's germline CDR1 is SGDLS and CDR2 YYNGEE. V lost 2 bases, J lost 5 bases, and 16 bases lay in between. The CDR3 DNA is TGTGCCAGCAGCGTCCATGGGGCGGACGGGACTGAAGCTTTCTTT. Translated: CASSVHGADGTEAFF. The full variable domain, with the rest looked up from reference TRBV9 and TRBJ1-1, is DSGVTQTPKHLITATGQRVTLRCSPRSGDLSVYWYQQSLDQGLQFLIQYYNGEERAKGNILERFSAQQFPDLHSELNLSSLELGDSALYFCASSVHGADGTEAFFGQGTRLTVV.

The V call is TRBV7-9, the J call TRBJ2-5; 13 nucleotides align to TRBD2. CDR3 length: 18 residues. Germline lookup yields CDR1 SEHNR and CDR2 FQNEAQ (reference sequence). V was pared by 1 base and J by 4 bases, with 9 bases of the junction left unmatched. CDR3 region: CASSLGLAGGGRLETQYF. Written as DNA, the CDR3 is TGTGCCAGCAGCTTAGGACTAGCGGGGGGCGGTCGATTAGAGACCCAGTACTTC.

CDR3 bases: TGCGCCAGCAGCCAAGGACTAGCGGGGAAGGCAGATACGCAGTATTTT. Translated: CASSQGLAGKADTQYF. The chain employs TRBV4-3 and TRBJ2-3; 11 nucleotides align to TRBD2. Germline CDR1 and CDR2: LGHNA and YSLEER. V was pared by 1 base and J by 4 bases, with 4 bases of the junction left unmatched. There are 16 residues in the CDR3.

The V gene is TRBV19, the J gene TRBJ2-7; tentative D call: TRBD2 (5 bases). The CDR3 spans 16 residues. Trimming took off 1 base at V and 1 base at J, with 14 bases between the two ends. The germline V gene encodes CDR1 LNHDA and CDR2 SQIVND (reference sequence). CDR3 sequence (DNA): TGTGCCAGTAGTATAGGGGAGCCTCACTCTTCCTACGAGCAGTACTTC. The encoded protein is CASSIGEPHSSYEQYF.

The rearrangement joins TRBV7-3 to TRBJ2-7; D call uncertain. Trimming shortened V by 0 bases and J by 5 bases, and 8 bases separated the two germline ends. CDR3 length: 13 amino acids. CDR1 and CDR2 from the germline V gene are SGHTA and FQGTGA. CDR3 region: CASSLTGEDEQYF. The CDR3 nucleotides are TGTGCCAGCAGCTTAACAGGCGAGGACGAGCAGTACTTC. The entire variable domain, with the rest obtained from reference TRBV7-3 and TRBJ2-7, is as follows: GAGVSQTPSNKVTEKGKYVELRCDPISGHTALYWYRQSLGQGPEFLIYFQGTGAADDSGLPNDRFFAVRPEGSVSTLKIQRTERGDSAVYLCASSLTGEDEQYFGPGTRLTVT.